This TCR beta chain was sequenced in a study of STAT3 mutations in large granular lymphocyte leukemia. Points from the study as a whole: No sample exists from the first appearance of each clone. Differing intervals and regimens complicate linking therapy response to clone burden. In T-cell large granular lymphocyte leukemia, about half of patients showed multiple immunodominant subclonotypes.

This CDR3 has 13 residues. V was trimmed by 3 bases and J by 2 bases, leaving 5 bases between them. In germline, CDR1 is SGHRS, CDR2 YFSETQ. Comments on this clone: The antigen remains unidentified.

Each sample's TCRbeta library yielded on average around 44,000 productive templates. Clones were sequenced by immunoSEQ multiplex PCR, and TCRdb holds only the in-frame ones, with some missing. The sample has around 4,600 clones, about 53% seen once. The receptor comes from a man in his sixties with T-cell large granular lymphocyte leukemia. Some clones in this sample may be carry-over from other donors' samples. The sequencing input was peripheral blood mononuclear cells. The chain links TRBV5-1 to TRBJ2-2, with D uncertain. CDR3 sequence (DNA): TGCGCCAGCAGCTCGGGTAACACCGGGGAGCTGTTTTTT. Encoded protein: CASSSGNTGELFF.